This section outlines one T cell receptor beta chain sequence together with its context. Its specificity is not known. The record originates from a study of T cells in localized non-small cell lung cancer. Study-wide findings and caveats: Among the top 100 tumor clones, a median 57 appeared in adjacent lung.

Germline CDR1 and CDR2: SGHRS and YFSETQ. This CDR3 comprises 13 residues. Between the trimmed V and J ends, which lost 6 bases and 0 bases, there was a span of 9 bases. Profiled with immunoSEQ multiplex PCR; TCRdb holds only in-frame clones, not every one. There are under 75,000 clones in the sample; 70% to 90% occur only once, and about a fifth lies in the top ten. Sequenced material: peripheral blood, taken before any cancer treatment. The TCR comes from a male donor aged 60 or over with stage III squamous cell lung carcinoma. The rearrangement links TRBV5-1 to TRBJ1-2, with D hard to call. CDR3 sequence: CASTDQANYGYTF. CDR3 DNA sequence: TGCGCCAGCACGGATCAAGCTAACTATGGCTACACCTTC.